These 17 T cell receptor beta chains share one sample of origin, sequenced in a study of T cell repertoires in cytomegalovirus infection. Their cognate antigens are unknown. TCRdb used MiXCR to reprocess the reads, holding one entry per CDR3 protein. This table holds approximately 910,000 distinct CDR3 sequences, under 40% found once. The input for sequencing was cultured CD8+ T cells from PBMCs, taken from culture after CMV antigen stimulation. The receptor set was obtained from a human donor in good health (CMV status not recorded). Some clones in this sample may be carry-over from other donors' samples.

This chain links TRBV5-4 with TRBJ1-1; D may be TRBD1 (5 bases). Trimming stripped 4 bases from V and 5 bases from J, with 18 bases between. In germline, CDR1 is SGHNT, CDR2 YYREEE (reference sequence). CDR3 length: 15 amino acids. The DNA of the CDR3 is TGTGCCAGCAGCCCGAAGTTCGGGGGGATTACTGAAGCTTTCTTT. Translated, it gives CASSPKFGGITEAFF.

This chain links TRBV7-9 with TRBJ2-3; 10 positions match TRBD2. This CDR3 has 15 amino acids. The junction had 6 bases not matched to a gene; V was cut back by 6 bases and J by 3 bases. Germline V CDR1 and CDR2: SEHNR, FQNEAQ (reference sequence). The CDR3, as DNA: TGTGCCAGCAGTACGACTAGCGGGTTGACAGATACGCAGTATTTT. Protein sequence: CASSTTSGLTDTQYF. Looking up the rest from reference TRBV7-9 and TRBJ2-3 gives the full variable domain: DTGVSQNPRHKITKRGQNVTFRCDPISEHNRLYWYRQTLGQGPEFLTYFQNEAQLEKSRLLSDRFSAERPKGSFSTLEIQRTEQGDSAMYLCASSTTSGLTDTQYFGPGTRLTVL.

The J gene is TRBJ2-1, the V gene TRBV5-6; 8 positions match TRBD2. The junction had 11 bases not matched to a gene; V was cut back by 6 bases and J by 12 bases. This CDR3 comprises 13 residues. Germline-derived CDR1 and CDR2 are SGHDT and YYEEEE. This CDR3 is CASIGKREWGQFF. CDR3 DNA: TGTGCCAGCATTGGAAAGCGGGAGTGGGGGCAGTTCTTC.

The chain joins TRBV5-4 to TRBJ1-4; 7 nucleotides match TRBD1. In germline, CDR1 is SGHNT, CDR2 YYREEE (reference sequence). V lost 4 bases to trimming and J lost 4 bases; unmatched junction nucleotides: 7. The CDR3 extends over 15 amino acids. CDR3: CASSDTGVGNEKLFF. CDR3 nucleotide sequence: TGTGCCAGCAGCGATACAGGGGTCGGTAATGAAAAACTGTTTTTT.

This clonotype was seen more than once but under ten times. This rearrangement joins TRBV11-1 to TRBJ2-7; D possibly corresponds to TRBD1 (6 bases). The CDR3 is made up of 14 amino acids. Between the trimmed V and J ends, which lost 3 bases and 2 bases, there was a span of 11 bases. CDR1 SGHAT and CDR2 FQDESV come from the germline V gene (reference sequence). Here the CDR3 DNA reads TGTGCCAGCAGCTTTCGTGGGGGCCCCTACGAGCAGTACGTC. Its translation is CASSFRGGPYEQYV.

Written as DNA, the CDR3 is TGTGCCAGCAGCTCATCCGGGACAGGGGACACTGAAGCTTTCTTT. Amino acid sequence: CASSSSGTGDTEAFF. The rearrangement links TRBV13 to TRBJ1-1, with 10 nucleotides matching TRBD1. Germline V lookup: CDR1 PRHDT, CDR2 FYEKMQ (reference sequence). V was pared by 4 bases and J by 3 bases, with 5 bases of the junction left unmatched. This CDR3 region has 15 residues.

The chain carries TRBV20-1 and TRBJ2-1; D perhaps matches TRBD2 (6 bases). Germline CDR1 DFQATT, CDR2 SNEGSKA (reference sequence). The V end lost 1 base, the J end lost 2 bases, and 18 bases lay between the germline ends. CDR3 length: 17 residues. The CDR3 spells CSARVKVGAGPYNEQFF. The CDR3 DNA is TGCAGTGCTAGAGTTAAGGTTGGAGCGGGTCCCTACAATGAGCAGTTCTTC.

This CDR3 reads CASRSGAEQYF. CDR3 nucleotides: TGTGCCAGCAGGTCAGGGGCCGAGCAGTACTTC. The chain is built from TRBV6-8 and TRBJ2-7; tentative D call: TRBD1 (6 bases). The CDR3 has 11 amino acids. Germline V gene data show CDR1 as MNHGY and CDR2 as SAAAGT. V was trimmed by 6 bases and J by 6 bases, leaving 9 bases between them.

J is TRBJ1-1 and V is TRBV12-3 or TRBV12-4, with D tentatively TRBD1 (5 bases). The CDR3 is 15 amino acids. Trimming removed 6 bases from V and 5 bases from J, with 19 bases in between. The CDR3 nucleotides read TGTGCCAGCAGCTTCCTGCTCTTGGGGGATACTGAAGCTTTCTTT. Translation: CASSFLLLGDTEAFF.

J is TRBJ2-3 and V is TRBV27; possible D gene TRBD2, 7 bases. The germline V gene has CDR1 MNHEY and CDR2 SMNVEV (reference sequence). The V and J ends lost 7 bases and 4 bases respectively, with 15 bases between them. This CDR3 has 14 amino acids. Here the CDR3 reads CASTRGGAADTQYF. DNA for the CDR3: TGTGCCAGCACCCGAGGGGGGGCCGCAGATACGCAGTATTTT.

The table lists this clonotype with many counts. The chain has TRBV7-8 and TRBJ1-2, with a tentative D call TRBD1 (5 bases). The V end lost 1 base, the J end lost 5 bases, and 11 bases lay between the germline ends. There are 14 residues in the CDR3. Germline loops: CDR1 SGHVS, CDR2 FQNEAQ. The CDR3 loop is CASSLGGKEYGYTF. The CDR3 coding sequence is TGTGCCAGCAGCTTAGGGGGCAAGGAGTATGGCTACACCTTC.

The chain links TRBV10-2 to TRBJ1-5, with a tentative D call TRBD1 (6 bases). The V end was cut by 1 base, the J end by 6 bases, with 10 bases between. The CDR3 runs to 14 residues. Germline V gene data show CDR1 as WSHSY and CDR2 as SAAADI. CDR3 protein: CASSEWGGGQPQHF. The CDR3 nucleotides are TGCGCCAGCAGTGAGTGGGGGGGCGGTCAGCCCCAGCATTTT.

V usage is TRBV7-9 and J usage is TRBJ2-2; no reliable D call. Germline V gene data show CDR1 as SEHNR and CDR2 as FQNEAQ (reference sequence). V lost 2 bases, J lost 6 bases, and 7 bases lay in between. The CDR3 loop spans 13 amino acids. The CDR3 loop reads CASSLYSPGELFF. The CDR3 bases are TGTGCCAGCAGCTTATATTCCCCCGGGGAGCTGTTTTTT.

V gene TRBV14 combines with J gene TRBJ2-3, with 7 bases identical to TRBD2. This CDR3 comprises 16 residues. The V gene's germline CDR1 is SGHDN and CDR2 FVKESK. The junction had 8 bases not matched to a gene; V was cut back by 3 bases and J by 2 bases. CDR3 DNA: TGTGCCAGCAGCCAGATCCCGGGACTATCCACAGATACGCAGTATTTT. It is translated as CASSQIPGLSTDTQYF.

Concerning this clonotype: A much larger clone sits a single nucleotide away, making a read error possible. This is likely a read error, given that the CDR3 carries no conserved phenylalanine or tryptophan at its end. The gene calls are TRBV7-6 and TRBJ2-2, with D possibly TRBD2 on 5 matching bases. The V end lost 3 bases, the J end lost 1 base, and 6 bases lay between the germline ends. The CDR3 runs to 14 residues. The germline gives CDR1 SGHVS, CDR2 FNYEAQ. The CDR3 DNA follows: TGTGCCAGCAGCTTCCGGGAGAACACCGGGGAGCTGTTTTCT. Translation gives CASSFRENTGELFS.

The J gene is TRBJ2-1, the V gene TRBV14; D remains unclear. Germline V gene data show CDR1 as SGHDN and CDR2 as FVKESK. V shed 5 bases and J shed 3 bases, with 5 bases lying between them. This CDR3 spans 12 amino acids. CDR3: CASSGDYNEQFF. The CDR3 DNA reads as TGTGCCAGCAGCGGAGACTACAATGAGCAGTTCTTC.

The chain combines TRBV24-1 with TRBJ1-3; D remains unclear. The CDR3 covers 15 residues. V lost 3 bases and J 2 bases, leaving 10 bases between the germline ends. The V gene's germline CDR1 is KGHDR and CDR2 SFDVKD. CDR3 sequence reads: CATSDAQTAGNTIYF. The CDR3 coding sequence is TGTGCCACCAGTGATGCCCAGACGGCTGGAAACACCATATATTTT.